This T cell receptor beta chain was recorded in a study of cytomegalovirus exposure and HLA in healthy donors. As concerns this clone: No antigen is known for it.

Study observations and caveats: Researchers counted approximately 160 TCR beta chains as cytomegalovirus-associated.

Trimming pared 1 base from V and 0 bases from J, leaving 7 bases between. The CDR3 extends over 15 amino acids. Germline V gene lookup returns CDR1 SEHNR and CDR2 FQNEAQ (reference sequence). Though nominally healthy at sampling, donors likely had unrecorded immune exposures. PCR amplification relied on 60 Vbeta primers (plus 13 Jbeta primers). TCRdb's table, derived via immunoSEQ multiplex PCR, lists solely in-frame clones and lacks some. The sample includes approximately 150,000 clones, roughly 87% of them seen just once. V is TRBV7-9 and J is TRBJ2-1, with D unclear. Sequenced sample: PBMCs. This clonotype was sampled from a man aged 50-60 years in good health and CMV-seropositive. CDR3 bases: TGTGCCAGCAGCTTAGGTACGAGCTCCTACAATGAGCAGTTCTTC. Residues: CASSLGTSSYNEQFF. The full variable domain, completed using reference TRBV7-9 and TRBJ2-1, is DTGVSQNPRHKITKRGQNVTFRCDPISEHNRLYWYRQTLGQGPEFLTYFQNEAQLEKSRLLSDRFSAERPKGSFSTLEIQRTEQGDSAMYLCASSLGTSSYNEQFFGPGTRLTVL.